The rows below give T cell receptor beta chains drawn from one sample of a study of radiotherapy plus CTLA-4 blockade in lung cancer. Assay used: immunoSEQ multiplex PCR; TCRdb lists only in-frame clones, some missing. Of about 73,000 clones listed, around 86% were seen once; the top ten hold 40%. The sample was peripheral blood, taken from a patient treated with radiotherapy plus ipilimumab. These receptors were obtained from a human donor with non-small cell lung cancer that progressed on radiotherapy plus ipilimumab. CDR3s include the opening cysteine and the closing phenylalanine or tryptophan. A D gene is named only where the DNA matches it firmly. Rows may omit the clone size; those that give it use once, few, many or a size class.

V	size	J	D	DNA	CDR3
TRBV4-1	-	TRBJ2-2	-	TGCGCCAGCAGCCAAGTCAGGCCGAACACCGGGGAGCTGTTTTTT	CASSQVRPNTGELFF
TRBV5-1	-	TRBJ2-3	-	TGCGCCAGCAGCTTGGAATCAGGGGCGGATACGCAGTATTTT	CASSLESGADTQYF
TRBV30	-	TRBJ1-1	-	TGTGCCTGGAGTGTTCCTGGGGTTCGGACTGAAGCTTTCTTT	CAWSVPGVRTEAFF
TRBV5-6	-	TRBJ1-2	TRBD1	TGTGCCAGCAACCAAAGGGACAGGGCACATGGCTACACCTTC	CASNQRDRAHGYTF
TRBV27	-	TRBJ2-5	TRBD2	TGTGCCAGCAGTTTATCGGTGACTAGCGGGGGCCAAGAGACCCAGTACTTC	CASSLSVTSGGQETQYF
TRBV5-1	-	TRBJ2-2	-	TGCGCCAGCAGCTCTCTAGGGACCACGAACACCGGGGAGCTGTTTTTT	CASSSLGTTNTGELFF
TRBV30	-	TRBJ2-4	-	TGTGCCTGGAGTGTCCTTATTGGACCAGGTTCCAAAAACATTCAGTACTTC	CAWSVLIGPGSKNIQYF
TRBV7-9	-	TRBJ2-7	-	TGTGCCAGCAGCCGGACAGACGAGCAGTACTTC	CASSRTDEQYF
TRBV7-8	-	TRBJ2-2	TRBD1	TGTGCCAGCAGCTCCGGGACAGACACCGGGGAGCTGTTTTTT	CASSSGTDTGELFF
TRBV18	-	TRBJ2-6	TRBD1	TGTGCCAGCTCACCACCGGGACAGTTCAAGCTTGGGGCCAACGTCCTGACTTTC	CASSPPGQFKLGANVLTF
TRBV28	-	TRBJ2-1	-	TGTGCCAGCAGTTTTGCTGGACTCAATGAGCAGTTCTTC	CASSFAGLNEQFF
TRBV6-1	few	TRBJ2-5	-	TGTGCCAGCAGTATAAATGGGAATCAAGAGACCCAGTACTTC	CASSINGNQETQYF
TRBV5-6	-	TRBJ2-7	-	TGTGCCAGCAGCTCCACGGGGGTCTCCTACGAGCAGTACTTC	CASSSTGVSYEQYF
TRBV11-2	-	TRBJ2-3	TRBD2	TGTGCCAGCAGCCCGCCCGGGAGGGCAGATACGCAGTATTTT	CASSPPGRADTQYF
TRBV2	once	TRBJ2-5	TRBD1	TGTGCCAGCAGTGAAGTCAGGGGGACAGGACAAGAGACCCAGTACTTC	CASSEVRGTGQETQYF
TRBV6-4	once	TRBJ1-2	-	TGTGCCAGCAGTGACTCGCCCAGGGGTTATGGCTACACCTTC	CASSDSPRGYGYTF
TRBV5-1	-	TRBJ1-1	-	TGCGCCAGCAGCTCAGGGTCTTTAGTAGCTGAAGCTTTCTTT	CASSSGSLVAEAFF
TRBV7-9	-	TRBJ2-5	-	TGTGCCAGCAGCTTAGTACTTAAAGAGACCCAGTACTTC	CASSLVLKETQYF
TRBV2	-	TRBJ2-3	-	TGTGCCAGCCGCGGAGGTTTGATGGGCACAGATACGCAGTATTTT	CASRGGLMGTDTQYF
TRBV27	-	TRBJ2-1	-	TGTGCCAGCAGTGACCCCCAGCTCGGGACTCATGAGCAGTTCTTC	CASSDPQLGTHEQFF
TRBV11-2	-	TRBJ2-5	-	TGTGCCAGCAGCCAAAGGGGGGCCGCCTTAGGGGAGACCCAGTACTTC	CASSQRGAALGETQYF
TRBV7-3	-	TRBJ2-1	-	TGTGCCAGCAGCTTAGCCAGGACAGACAATGAGCAGTTCTTC	CASSLARTDNEQFF
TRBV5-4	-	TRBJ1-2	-	TGTGCCAGCAGCTCCGGGAGGGGATATGGCTACACCTTC	CASSSGRGYGYTF
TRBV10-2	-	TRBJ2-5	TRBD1	TGCGCCAGCAGTGGGGGGACAGCCTTATGGGAGACCCAGTACTTC	CASSGGTALWETQYF
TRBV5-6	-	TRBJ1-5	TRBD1	TGTGCCAGCAGCGCTAAACAGGGGGCTGGCAATCAGCCCCAGCATTTT	CASSAKQGAGNQPQHF
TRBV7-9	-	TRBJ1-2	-	TGTGCCAGCAGCCCCGCGGCTAACTATGGCTACACCTTC	CASSPAANYGYTF
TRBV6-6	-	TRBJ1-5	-	TGTGCCACCAGGGGTTATAGCAATCAGCCCCAGCATTTT	CATRGYSNQPQHF
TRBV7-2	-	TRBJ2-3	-	TGTGCCAGCAGCCAATACACAGATACGCAGTATTTT	CASSQYTDTQYF
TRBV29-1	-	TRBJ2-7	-	TGCAGCGTTCGGGACGGAACCTACGAGCAGTACTTC	CSVRDGTYEQYF